This T cell receptor (beta chain) is drawn from a study of cytomegalovirus exposure and HLA in healthy donors. CDR1 MNHEY and CDR2 SMNVEV come from the germline V gene (reference sequence). Trimming removed 5 bases at V and 4 bases at J, with 11 bases between. This CDR3 is built from 13 residues. 13 Jbeta primers and 60 Vbeta primers were used for the PCR. Authors' analysis steps: There were around 77 million unique TCR beta chains by a later count, and some 10 million of them were shared. The method was immunoSEQ multiplex PCR; TCRdb's version includes in-frame clones alone and lacks a portion of them. The V and J calls and clone size come from that table; D and trimming were worked out from the DNA. The table lists about 140,000 clones, roughly 80% of them singletons. Study results and limitations: Upon later analysis, HLA-associated TCR beta chains proved more clonally expanded than other, equally common chains. Productive status was seen about 90% or about 30% of the time for most TCR beta V segments in an earlier analysis.

Of note for this clone: The antigen is not known.

The sequenced sample consisted of PBMCs. The chain links TRBV27 to TRBJ1-2; D is ambiguous. This sequence was found in a male donor in good health and CMV-seronegative. The CDR3 loop is CASSTAGFYGYTF. The CDR3, as DNA: TGTGCCAGCAGTACTGCGGGGTTCTATGGCTACACCTTC.